This T cell receptor (beta chain) was retrieved from a study of prognosis after radiotherapy for stage I lung cancer. Notes on the study in general: Tumor-specific status of the expanded TCR clones was not determined in the analysis.

From genomic DNA, two-round multiplex PCR was used to amplify TCR beta CDR3. First-round PCR, the initial amplification, used primers specific to each TRBV and TRBJ gene. In TCRdb, the multiplex PCR reads were re-called with MiXCR into one record per CDR3 protein. Of 13,000 to 15,000 distinct CDR3 sequences listed, around 35% are singletons. This clonotype was observed at least ten times. The antigen remains unidentified. The CDR3 consists of 11 residues. V gave up 4 bases and J gave up 12 bases, with 10 bases separating them. Germline CDR1 is SNHLY and CDR2 is FYNNEI. The clonotype was recovered from a donor older than 45 with non-small cell lung cancer. The material sequenced was PBMCs, taken before or after stereotactic body radiation therapy (not recorded which). This rearrangement joins TRBV2 to TRBJ2-1, with D perhaps matching TRBD1 or TRBD2 (5 bases each). In nucleotides, the CDR3 is TGTGCCAGCAGTGTCAAGGGACCGCAGTTCTTC. Translated, it gives CASSVKGPQFF. The variable domain in full, with the rest retrieved from reference TRBV2 and TRBJ2-1, is EPEVTQTPSHQVTQMGQEVILRCVPISNHLYFYWYRQILGQKVEFLVSFYNNEISEKSEIFDDQFSVERPDGSNFTLKIRSTKLEDSAMYFCASSVKGPQFFGPGTRLTVL.